These 18 T cell receptor beta chains originate from one sample sequenced in a study of blood T cell repertoires in COVID-19. Repertoires were generated with immunoSEQ multiplex PCR, while TCRdb's copy carries only in-frame clones and drops some. The table shows just over 300,000 clones, with 80% to 90% occurring only once. Sequencing used PBMCs or T cells enriched from blood (not recorded which). Receptor source: a woman between 18 and 29 years old who had recovered from COVID-19.

J is TRBJ1-4 and V is TRBV7-2; no firm D call. Trimming cost V 1 base and J 7 bases, with 7 bases left between them. The CDR3 spans 13 residues. The V gene's germline CDR1 is SGHTA and CDR2 FQGNSA. CDR3 nucleotide sequence: TGTGCCAGCAGCTTAGGGGCCGCTGAAAAACTGTTTTTT. It is translated as CASSLGAAEKLFF.

The chain joins TRBV10-3 to TRBJ1-2, with D uncertain. The CDR3 runs 14 residues. V dropped 4 bases and J dropped 7 bases, with 16 bases sitting between them. Per germline, CDR1 ENHRY and CDR2 SYGVKD. CDR3 nucleotide sequence: TGTGCCATCAGTGTCGTGGCCGGCGCGGGTGGCTACACCTTC. Residues: CAISVVAGAGGYTF.

This chain links TRBV6-5 with TRBJ1-5, with D unresolved. The CDR3 is 12 residues long. Trimming removed 8 bases from V and 3 bases from J, with 8 bases in between. Looked up from germline, CDR1 is MNHEY and CDR2 is SVGAGI. The CDR3 sequence: CASLDSNQPQHF. The CDR3 DNA reads TGTGCCAGCTTGGACTCCAATCAGCCCCAGCATTTT.

The chain links TRBV28 to TRBJ1-6; 7 bases are shared with TRBD1. This CDR3 is built from 15 residues. Germline values: CDR1 MDHEN, CDR2 SYDVKM. Trimming took 3 bases from V and 7 from J; bases not matched to a gene: 6. CDR3 coding DNA: TGTGCCAGCAGTTTGAGGACAGGATGGAATTCACCCCTCCACTTT. This translates into CASSLRTGWNSPLHF.

This chain joins TRBV7-2 and TRBJ2-4; 7 positions match TRBD1. CDR1 SGHTA and CDR2 FQGNSA come from the germline V gene. The CDR3 is 16 amino acids. Losses at the gene ends were 2 bases for V and 0 bases for J; bases not matched to a gene: 4. CDR3 in amino acids: CASSLRGQLAKNIQYF. The DNA for the CDR3 is TGTGCCAGCAGCTTAAGGGGACAGCTAGCCAAAAACATTCAGTACTTC. Filled out from reference TRBV7-2 and TRBJ2-4, the complete variable domain reads GAGVSQSPSNKVTEKGKDVELRCDPISGHTALYWYRQSLGQGLEFLIYFQGNSAPDKSGLPSDRFSAERTGGSVSTLTIQRTQQEDSAVYLCASSLRGQLAKNIQYFGAGTRLSVL.

The chain uses TRBV7-3 and TRBJ2-1, with D perhaps TRBD2 (5 bases). Germline CDR1 and CDR2: SGHTA and FQGTGA. The CDR3 consists of 13 residues. The ends were cut back, 6 bases at V and 7 bases at J, with 13 bases in the middle. The CDR3 protein is CASSRGRSNEQFF. In nucleotides, the CDR3 is TGTGCCAGCAGTCGTGGGAGAAGTAATGAGCAGTTCTTC.

The chain has TRBV15 and TRBJ1-1; TRBD1 is a possible D gene (5 bases). The germline gives CDR1 LNHNV, CDR2 YYDKDF (reference sequence). Deletions cut 1 base from V and 4 bases from J, with 13 bases between. CDR3 length equals 15 residues. The CDR3 coding sequence is TGTGCCACCAGCAGAGGCAGGGTTCTTAGCACTGAAGCTTTCTTT. Amino acids: CATSRGRVLSTEAFF.

The J gene is TRBJ2-7, the V gene TRBV13; 9 nucleotides align to TRBD1. The CDR3 consists of 16 residues. Germline V lookup: CDR1 PRHDT, CDR2 FYEKMQ (reference sequence). The J segment lost 2 bases and the V segment lost 5 bases, leaving 10 bases of the junction unmatched. The CDR3 DNA is TGTGCCAGCAGCACCAGGACAGGGGTGATGACCTACGAGCAGTACTTC. This encodes CASSTRTGVMTYEQYF. Full variable domain (rest looked up from reference TRBV13 and TRBJ2-7): AAGVIQSPRHLIKEKRETATLKCYPIPRHDTVYWYQQGPGQDPQFLISFYEKMQSDKGSIPDRFSAQQFSDYHSELNMSSLELGDSALYFCASSTRTGVMTYEQYFGPGTRLTVT.

The gene calls are TRBV27 and TRBJ2-2; 11 nucleotides align to TRBD2. Per germline, CDR1 MNHEY and CDR2 SMNVEV (reference sequence). Trimming at V came to 5 bases and at J to 1 base, leaving 9 bases not matched to a gene. This CDR3 is built from 18 residues. This chain's CDR3 is CASSGNSGTSGNTGELFF. CDR3 bases: TGTGCCAGCAGTGGGAACTCCGGGACTAGCGGGAACACCGGGGAGCTGTTTTTT.

The genes are TRBV24-1 and TRBJ2-1, with 8 nucleotides matching TRBD1. With V trimmed by 4 bases and J by 6 bases, 10 bases remained unmatched. The CDR3 length is 16 residues. Germline values: CDR1 KGHDR, CDR2 SFDVKD. The CDR3 DNA reads TGTGCCACCAGTGACCAAAACAGGGGGTCTGTCAATGAGCAGTTCTTC. Residues: CATSDQNRGSVNEQFF.

The chain couples TRBV7-9 to TRBJ2-2; 8 nucleotides line up with TRBD1. The CDR3 consists of 15 residues. Per the germline V gene, CDR1 is SEHNR and CDR2 is FQNEAQ (reference sequence). The trim removed 0 bases at V and 5 bases at J, leaving 2 bases unmatched. CDR3 residues: CASSLATGGTGELFF. The DNA of the CDR3 is TGTGCCAGCAGCTTAGCAACAGGGGGGACCGGGGAGCTGTTTTTT.

V gene TRBV16 combines with J gene TRBJ1-2; 8 bases are a match to TRBD1. J lost 5 bases, V lost 3 bases, and 11 bases had no gene match. Germline V CDR1 and CDR2: KGHSY, FQNENV. This CDR3 region has 16 residues. CDR3 loop: CASSHPDRVGAYGYTF. The DNA of the CDR3 is TGTGCCAGCAGCCACCCGGACAGGGTGGGAGCTTATGGCTACACCTTC.

The chain carries TRBV7-9 and TRBJ2-1; 8 bases match TRBD2. J was trimmed by 6 bases and V by 5 bases; bases with no gene match: 15. The CDR3 runs 17 residues. Germline values: CDR1 SEHNR, CDR2 FQNEAQ (reference sequence). DNA for the CDR3: TGTGCCAGCAGCCCCCGGGGGGGATCTAGCGGCCCCAATGAGCAGTTCTTC. Its translation is CASSPRGGSSGPNEQFF.

The chain carries TRBV3-1 (or the pseudogene TRBV3-2) and TRBJ1-3, with D tentatively TRBD1 (6 bases). V was cut by 3 bases and J by 2 bases, with 11 bases left in between. Looked up from germline, CDR1 is LGHDT and CDR2 is YNNKEL (reference sequence). The CDR3 sequence is 15 residues long. The CDR3 DNA reads TGTGCCAGCAGCCACAACAGGGCTACTGGAAACACCATATATTTT. It is translated as CASSHNRATGNTIYF.

The J gene is TRBJ2-7, the V gene TRBV6-5; the match to TRBD1 covers 7 bases. Germline-derived CDR1 and CDR2 are MNHEY and SVGAGI. The V gene end was trimmed by 6 bases and the J gene end by 5 bases; junction bases not matched to a gene: 13. The CDR3 totals 15 residues. CDR3: CASRLTGATRDEQYF. In DNA, the CDR3 is TGTGCCAGCAGACTAACAGGGGCGACGAGGGACGAGCAGTACTTC.

The chain uses TRBV5-5 and TRBJ1-1; D uncertain. The CDR3 has 16 amino acids. V was shortened by 4 bases and J by 0 bases, with 16 bases between the two germline ends. Germline loops: CDR1 SGHKS, CDR2 YYEKEE (reference sequence). The chain's CDR3 is CASSPPTITVNTEAFF. CDR3 nucleotide sequence: TGTGCCAGCAGCCCTCCTACCATCACAGTGAACACTGAAGCTTTCTTT. The full variable domain, completed using reference TRBV5-5 and TRBJ1-1, is DAGVTQSPTHLIKTRGQQVTLRCSPISGHKSVSWYQQVLGQGPQFIFQYYEKEERGRGNFPDRFSARQFPNYSSELNVNALLLGDSALYLCASSPPTITVNTEAFFGQGTRLTVV.

A remark on this clone: The same CDR3 also results from other DNA sequences found in this sample. V gene TRBV7-3 combines with J gene TRBJ1-1; D is undetermined. CDR1 is SGHTA and CDR2 is FQGTGA in the germline V gene. V was pared by 3 bases and J by 1 base, with 9 bases between. The CDR3 has 14 residues. This CDR3 reads CASSLGRANTEAFF. The CDR3 region has the DNA TGTGCCAGCAGCTTGGGGAGGGCGAACACTGAAGCTTTCTTT.

The chain joins TRBV19 to TRBJ2-5, with D maybe TRBD2 (6 bases). The CDR3 runs 11 residues. Trimming pared 10 bases from V and 5 bases from J, leaving 11 bases between. From germline, CDR1 is LNHDA and CDR2 SQIVND (reference sequence). The DNA of the CDR3 is TGTGCCACTAGGGACTTGGAGACCCAGTACTTC. Translated: CATRDLETQYF.